Shown below are 15 T cell receptor beta chains from a single sample sequenced in a study of CXCR3-negative and CXCR3-positive naive CD8 T cells. Whole-study findings and limits: Compared with CXCR3-negative naive cells, CXCR3-positive naive cells showed more hydrophobic TRB CDR3s.

Their antigens are not known. 5' RACE with UMI labels generated the TRB cDNA libraries. TCRdb reanalyzed the 5' RACE reads and collapses them to one entry per CDR3 protein, without DNA. The repertoire table contains approximately 48,000 distinct CDR3 sequences. The sample consisted of naive CXCR3+ CD8+ T cells from blood. The subset here: CD45RO-CCR7+CD27+CD95- naive CD8+ T cells expressing CXCR3 (TNR3+). The receptors stem from a human donor in good health. Some clones in this sample may be carry-over from other donors' samples.

V gene TRBV7-9 combines with J gene TRBJ2-2. Per the germline V gene, CDR1 is SEHNR and CDR2 is FQNEAQ (reference sequence). The CDR3 totals 12 residues. CDR3 loop: CASSNNPGELFF. Filled out from reference TRBV7-9 and TRBJ2-2, the complete variable domain reads DTGVSQNPRHKITKRGQNVTFRCDPISEHNRLYWYRQTLGQGPEFLTYFQNEAQLEKSRLLSDRFSAERPKGSFSTLEIQRTEQGDSAMYLCASSNNPGELFFGEGSRLTVL.

J is TRBJ2-1 and V is TRBV7-9. In germline, CDR1 is SEHNR, CDR2 FQNEAQ (reference sequence). This CDR3 has 12 residues. CDR3: CASSPTYNEQFF.

This chain joins TRBV7-3 and TRBJ1-2; the TCRdb D gene call, TRBD1, has no DNA to confirm it. The length of the CDR3 is 17 residues. Looked up from germline, CDR1 is SGHTA and CDR2 is FQGTGA. CDR3 in amino acids: CARARKGRGHGNYGYTF.

The J gene is TRBJ1-1, the V gene TRBV19. The germline gives CDR1 LNHDA, CDR2 SQIVND (reference sequence). This CDR3 has 12 residues. The CDR3 is CATGPMNTEAFF.

V usage is TRBV29-1 and J usage is TRBJ2-1. Germline V gives CDR1 SQVTM, CDR2 ANQGSEA. CDR3 length: 15 residues. CDR3 in amino acids: CSVGGARHPYNEQFF.

The chain has TRBV7-9 and TRBJ2-1; lacking DNA, the TRBD1 call made by TCRdb goes unchecked. The CDR3 is made up of 14 amino acids. Germline V lookup: CDR1 SEHNR, CDR2 FQNEAQ (reference sequence). The CDR3 reads CASSLGQGVNEQFF.

The CDR3 here is CASSQEAGRYQETQYF. This chain joins TRBV3-1 and TRBJ2-5; absent DNA, TCRdb's TRBD2 call cannot be checked. Germline CDR1 LGHDT, CDR2 YNNKEL (reference sequence). The CDR3 sequence is 16 residues long.

The chain has TRBV20-1 and TRBJ1-5. Germline values: CDR1 DFQATT, CDR2 SNEGSKA (reference sequence). CDR3 length: 15 amino acids. The CDR3 reads CSASEIGYSNQPQHF.

The chain is built from TRBV4-1 and TRBJ2-7; TCRdb proposes TRBD1, but this gene call is untestable without DNA. This CDR3 spans 18 amino acids. Per germline, CDR1 MGHRA and CDR2 YSYEKL. This chain's CDR3 is CASSQAPFSPSFTYEQYF.

This rearrangement joins TRBV4-1 to TRBJ1-1; TCRdb selects TRBD1, and the lack of DNA leaves this call unchecked. Germline lookup yields CDR1 MGHRA and CDR2 YSYEKL. There are 14 residues in the CDR3. CDR3 protein: CASSQAGPNTEAFF.

The gene calls are TRBV5-6 and TRBJ2-7. CDR3 length: 14 residues. In germline, CDR1 is SGHDT, CDR2 YYEEEE. The chain's CDR3 is CASSLGATTYEQYF.

The rearrangement joins TRBV14 to TRBJ1-1. The CDR3 contains 13 residues. Germline V CDR1 and CDR2: SGHDN, FVKESK. Here the CDR3 reads CASSHDWWTEAFF. Using reference TRBV14 and TRBJ1-1 for the parts outside the CDR3, the full variable domain is EAGVTQFPSHSVIEKGQTVTLRCDPISGHDNLYWYRRVMGKEIKFLLHFVKESKQDESGMPNNRFLAERTGGTYSTLKVQPAELEDSGVYFCASSHDWWTEAFFGQGTRLTVV.

The chain links TRBV28 to TRBJ2-2; TCRdb calls TRBD1, which cannot be checked without DNA. The CDR3 has 16 residues. Germline V gene sequence: CDR1 MDHEN, CDR2 SYDVKM. The CDR3 sequence: CASSSSGQGVTGELFF.

V is TRBV20-1 and J is TRBJ1-6. Germline-derived CDR1 and CDR2 are DFQATT and SNEGSKA (reference sequence). The CDR3 runs to 13 residues. CDR3 protein: CSARGLEDSPLHF.

The rearrangement uses TRBV20-1 and TRBJ2-7; TCRdb outputs TRBD2, but without DNA this stays unchecked. Germline lookup yields CDR1 DFQATT and CDR2 SNEGSKA (reference sequence). This CDR3 has 15 amino acids. The CDR3: CSARDVGWASYEQYF.